This T cell receptor (beta chain) was captured by sequencing in a study of blood T cell repertoires in COVID-19 (dated by TCRdb to about 2020). Broadly, across the study: Samples from collaborators originated in the United States, Italy and Spain and spanned both the acute and convalescent phases of COVID-19. The prospective study material was composed of cDNA or gDNA derived from T cells, B-cell-depleted T cells, or PBMCs. Deeply sampled blood TCRbeta repertoires from subjects exposed to, actively infected with, or recovered from COVID-19 were included in the dataset. The repertoires were released in a freely available public database intended as a resource for research on the immune response to SARS-CoV-2. The samples were drawn from the first 160 participants of the ongoing ImmuneRACE study and from under 1,500 subjects provided by 6 global collaborators. A de-identified subject ID, COVID-19 status, age in years and sex were almost always included in the sample metadata. Where available, HLA class I and class II types were obtained from metadata supplied by the sample provider rather than from assay-based typing. Results and caveats for the whole study, not just this receptor: The quantity of clinical and demographic metadata differed by source and by participant and was supplied without curation.

The immunoSEQ Assay, a bias-controlled multiplex PCR, was used to amplify TCRbeta CDR3 regions from genomic DNA. In the authors' own workflow: Nucleated cell counts per sample were estimated from amplification of reference gene primers within the assay. To quantify the absolute abundance of each unique TCRbeta CDR3 rearrangement, sequence reads were collapsed and filtered. For each sample, productive Simpson clonality was calculated as the square root of Simpson's diversity index over productive rearrangements. Here the immuneACCESS table is served through TCRdb, limited to in-frame sequences with V and J called. Missing clones are a known gap in these copies; in checked studies unresolved V genes cover under half, and the rest lacks a known reason. The V and J calls and clone size are taken from that table; D and trimming were inferred from the DNA. The sample yields 200,000 to 250,000 clones; about 88% were counted once. 1.5% to 2% of the sample rests with the top ten.

Enrolling through a virtual design, the prospective study's participants ranged in age from about 18 to 100 years and lived across more than 20 United States geographic areas. To assign participants to cohorts, the prospective study relied on clinical history that participants themselves reported in a screening survey and a study questionnaire. For ImmuneRACE Cohort 3, a participant was defined as recovered based on two consecutive negative NP/OP PCR tests, clearance by a healthcare professional, or resolution of symptoms. In the prospective study, whole blood, serum and a nasopharyngeal or oropharyngeal swab were collected from each participant by mobile phlebotomists. Over a roughly 2-month period, participants in the prospective study had the option of providing additional blood draws and questionnaires. Before DNA extraction, prospective study blood samples were shipped either frozen or at room temperature.

V has 6 bases trimmed and J has 8 bases trimmed; junction bases matching no gene number 6. The CDR3 runs 13 residues from the cysteine to the phenylalanine. Just the 39-base CDR3 DNA is kept, in frame starting at base 1. A word on this clone: Its antigen is unknown. Within one base of it there is no much larger clone, and no base qualities were kept.

The source material was PBMCs or T cells enriched from blood (not recorded which). Here the chain combines TRBV12-3 or TRBV12-4 and TRBJ1-2; the junction holds 10 bases that match TRBD1. This clonotype was sampled from a woman in her forties or fifties who had recovered from COVID-19. The nucleotide sequence is TGTGCCAGCAGCTCCGGGACAGGGGCCGGCTACACCTTC. It specifies CASSSGTGAGYTF.